This T cell receptor (beta chain) was sequenced during a study of tumor-infiltrating lymphocytes in oesophageal squamous cell carcinoma. TCRdb recomputed calls from the PCR reads with MiXCR, one row per CDR3 protein. The sample shows fewer than 16,000 distinct CDR3 sequences, 53% of them seen only once. The CDR3 runs 15 residues. Per the germline V gene, CDR1 is SGHVS and CDR2 is FNYEAQ. This sequence joins TRBV7-6 and TRBJ2-1; no definite D call. The DNA end lines up better with TRBJ2-7; the J call may be wrong. This receptor was identified in a male donor with esophageal squamous cell carcinoma. The sequenced sample consisted of esophageal tumor tissue. CDR3 nucleotide sequence: TGTGCCAGCAGCTTAGAGGGATGGGGTTTGTACGAGCAGTACTTC. It is translated as CASSLEGWGLYEQYF.